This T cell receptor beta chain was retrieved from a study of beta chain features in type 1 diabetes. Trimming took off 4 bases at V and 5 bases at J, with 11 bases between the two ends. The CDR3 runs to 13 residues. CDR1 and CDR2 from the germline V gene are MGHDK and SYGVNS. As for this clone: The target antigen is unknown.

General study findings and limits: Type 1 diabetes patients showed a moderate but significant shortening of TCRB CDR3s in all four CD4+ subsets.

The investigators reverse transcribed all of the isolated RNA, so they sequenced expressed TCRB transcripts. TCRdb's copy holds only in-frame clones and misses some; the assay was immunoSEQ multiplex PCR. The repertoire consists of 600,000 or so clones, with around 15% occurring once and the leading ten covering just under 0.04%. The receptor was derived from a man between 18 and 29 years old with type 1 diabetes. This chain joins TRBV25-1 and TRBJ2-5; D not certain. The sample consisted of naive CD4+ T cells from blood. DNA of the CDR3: TGTGCCAGCAGTGTCCGGAGTCGGGAGACCCAGTACTTC. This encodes CASSVRSRETQYF.